Shown below are 5 T cell receptor beta chains from a single sample sequenced in a study of T cell repertoires in ileal Crohn's disease (dated by TCRdb to between 2017 and 2020). Receptor amplification or capture employed the immunoSEQ multiplex PCR assay. Drawn from immuneACCESS, this table holds only the in-frame rearrangements with V and J called that TCRdb kept. Clones are partly lost; checked studies trace under half to an unresolved V gene and leave the rest unexplained. The sample table shows about 510 clones, and roughly 90% are seen once. More than 6.5% of the sample goes to the ten largest clones. The label giving this sample's time point can be read as: neoterminal ileum biopsy at postoperative endoscopy, about 6 months after surgery. What was sequenced was ileal tissue. Receptors were obtained from an adult with Crohn's disease.

This clone was seen once. This chain connects TRBV30 to TRBJ1-1; D is possibly TRBD1 (6 bases). V shed 6 bases and J shed 3 bases, with 14 bases lying between them. Per the germline V gene, CDR1 is GTSNPN and CDR2 is SVGIG (reference sequence). This CDR3 has 13 residues. CDR3 DNA: TGTGCCTGCTTGGGAGAGGGGGACACTGAAGCTTTCTTT. Its translation: CACLGEGDTEAFF.

This clone was detected only a few times. The rearrangement uses TRBV5-1 and TRBJ1-3, with a weak D call TRBD1 (5 bases). In germline, CDR1 is SGHRS, CDR2 YFSETQ. The ends were cut back, 1 base at V and 3 bases at J, with 11 bases in the middle. This CDR3 has 15 amino acids. The CDR3 nucleotides are TGCGCCAGCAGCTTGTCTCCAGGGAATGGAAACACCATATATTTT. It codes for CASSLSPGNGNTIYF. The complete variable domain, with remaining parts taken from reference TRBV5-1 and TRBJ1-3, reads KAGVTQTPRYLIKTRGQQVTLSCSPISGHRSVSWYQQTPGQGLQFLFEYFSETQRNKGNFPGRFSGRQFSNSRSEMNVSTLELGDSALYLCASSLSPGNGNTIYFGEGSWLTVV.

The genes are TRBV5-1 and TRBJ1-2, with D uncertain. Trimming shortened V by 2 bases and J by 0 bases, and 8 bases separated the two germline ends. The CDR3 is made up of 14 amino acids. The germline V gene encodes CDR1 SGHRS and CDR2 YFSETQ. The CDR3 DNA sequence: TGCGCCAGCAGCTTCAGTTTCTCTAACTATGGCTACACCTTC. Residues: CASSFSFSNYGYTF.

This chain connects TRBV10-2 to TRBJ2-2; the D is unclear. V gave up 3 bases and J gave up 8 bases, with 7 bases separating them. The CDR3 spans 12 residues. Per germline, CDR1 WSHSY and CDR2 SAAADI. DNA of the CDR3: TGCGCCAGCAGTGATCTAGGGGGGGAGCTGTTTTTT. Protein sequence: CASSDLGGELFF.

This clone was counted a few times. The J gene is TRBJ2-3, the V gene TRBV11-3, with D hard to call. The CDR3 is 11 amino acids. Trimming took off 5 bases at V and 5 bases at J, with 5 bases between the two ends. Germline-derived CDR1 and CDR2 are SGHNT and YENEEA. Here the CDR3 reads CASSREDTQYF. Here the CDR3 DNA reads TGTGCCAGCAGCAGGGAAGATACGCAGTATTTT.